Included here is one TCR beta chain sequence, with context. Method: immunoSEQ multiplex PCR; TCRdb's copy keeps in-frame clones and lacks some. Of roughly 87,000 clones in the sample, just under 95% were seen once. The ends were cut back, 8 bases at V and 5 bases at J, with 16 bases in the middle. This CDR3 is built from 14 residues. Germline CDR1 and CDR2: KGHSH and LQKENI. This sample is part of a study of T cell changes during pregnancy in multiple sclerosis. This sequence was found in a female donor in good health, enrolled as a control in a pregnancy study. The starting material was peripheral blood, obtained in the third trimester of pregnancy. The J gene is TRBJ1-5, the V gene TRBV18, with D possibly TRBD1 on 5 matching bases. The CDR3 region is CASRGRGVDQPQHF. CDR3 nucleotide sequence: TGTGCCAGCCGGGGCCGCGGGGTCGATCAGCCCCAGCATTTT.